This T cell receptor beta chain appears in the sequencing data of a study of T cells in localized non-small cell lung cancer. General study findings and limits: Sequencing was restricted to one tumor region; therefore, heterogeneity remains possible. Of the top 100 tumor clones, median approximately 50 were in adjacent lung, approximately 29 among its top 100. Adjacent uninvolved lung tissue had the highest T cell clonality, exceeding tumor.

In its sample, this clone was seen a few times. The target antigen is unknown. Germline V lookup: CDR1 ENHRY, CDR2 SYGVKD. The CDR3 is 12 residues long. Trimming cost V 0 bases and J 7 bases, with 7 bases left between them. Sequencing was performed with immunoSEQ multiplex PCR; in TCRdb, only in-frame clones are kept and a portion is missing. The sample includes roughly 2,400 clones, 25% of them seen just once. The sequence was collected from a female donor older than 55 with stage I lung adenocarcinoma. The sequenced sample was lung tumor tissue, obtained before any cancer treatment. This chain joins TRBV10-3 and TRBJ2-7; no clear D. Here the CDR3 reads CAISESVPEQYF. Written as DNA, the CDR3 is TGTGCCATCAGTGAGTCAGTTCCGGAGCAGTACTTC.